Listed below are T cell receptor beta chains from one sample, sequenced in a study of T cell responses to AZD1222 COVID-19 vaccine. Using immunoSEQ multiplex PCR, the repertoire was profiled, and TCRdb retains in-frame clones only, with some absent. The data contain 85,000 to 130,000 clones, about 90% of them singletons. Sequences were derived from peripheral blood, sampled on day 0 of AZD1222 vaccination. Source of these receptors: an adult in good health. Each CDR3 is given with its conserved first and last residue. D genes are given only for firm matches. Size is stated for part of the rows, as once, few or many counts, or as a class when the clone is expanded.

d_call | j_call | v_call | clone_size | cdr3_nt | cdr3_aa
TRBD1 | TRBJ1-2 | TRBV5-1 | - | TGCGCCAGCAGCCTGGGGGACAGGGAGAACGGCTACACCTTC | CASSLGDRENGYTF
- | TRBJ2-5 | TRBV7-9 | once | TGTGCCAGCAGCCCCATCTCGCGACTCGAAGAGACCCAGTACTTC | CASSPISRLEETQYF
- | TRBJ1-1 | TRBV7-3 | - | TGTGCCAGCAGCCTTGGGGCCTGGGGGACTGAAGCTTTCTTT | CASSLGAWGTEAFF
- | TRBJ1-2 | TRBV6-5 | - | TGTGCCAGCAGTTTACGGTCAGCCTATGGCTACACCTTC | CASSLRSAYGYTF
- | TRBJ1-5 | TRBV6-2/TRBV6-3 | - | TGTGCCAGCAGTTACCCCCCGGGCAATCAGCCCCAGCATTTT | CASSYPPGNQPQHF
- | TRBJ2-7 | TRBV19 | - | TGTGCCAGTAGTGTGGGGTTTACGGTTTACGAGCAGTACTTC | CASSVGFTVYEQYF
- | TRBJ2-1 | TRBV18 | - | TGTGCCAGCTCACTCAGTGTAGGGAACAATGAGCAGTTCTTC | CASSLSVGNNEQFF
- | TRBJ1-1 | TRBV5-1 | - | TGCGCCAGCAGCTCAGTGGTTGCGGGCACTGAAGCTTTCTTT | CASSSVVAGTEAFF
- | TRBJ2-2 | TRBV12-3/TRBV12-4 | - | TGTGCCAGCAGTTTTCTAATCCCCGGGGAGCTGTTTTTT | CASSFLIPGELFF
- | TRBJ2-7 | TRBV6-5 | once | TGTGCCAGCAGCTATAGCGCAGACTACGAGCAGTACTTC | CASSYSADYEQYF
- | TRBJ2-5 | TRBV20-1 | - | TGCAGTGCTAGTGTGTGGCGGGGGCCCCAAGAGACCCAGTACTTC | CSASVWRGPQETQYF
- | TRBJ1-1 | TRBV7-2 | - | TGTGCCAGCAGTCAAAAAGCCCCCGGGGAGAACACTGAAGCTTTCTTT | CASSQKAPGENTEAFF
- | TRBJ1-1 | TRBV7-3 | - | TGTGCCAGCAGCTTAGACGTGACAGCTATGAACACTGAAGCTTTCTTT | CASSLDVTAMNTEAFF
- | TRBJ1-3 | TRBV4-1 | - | TGCGCCAGCAGCCGTTCACCTCAGAGCCGAGTAGACACCATATATTTT | CASSRSPQSRVDTIYF
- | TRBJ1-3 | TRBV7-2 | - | TGTGCCAGCAGCTTTGTTTACCAGGGTGGCACCATATATTTT | CASSFVYQGGTIYF
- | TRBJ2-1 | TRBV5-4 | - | TGTGCCAGCAGCTTGGGGGGGAGCTCCTACAATGAGCAGTTCTTC | CASSLGGSSYNEQFF
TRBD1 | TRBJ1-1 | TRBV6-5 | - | TGTGCCAGCAGCCGCAATCCGGGACAGTCAACTGAAGCTTTCTTT | CASSRNPGQSTEAFF
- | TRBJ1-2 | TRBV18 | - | TGTGCCAGCTCACCACGGGGGGGGAACGGCTACACCTTC | CASSPRGGNGYTF
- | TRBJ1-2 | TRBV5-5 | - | TGTGCCAGCAGCTTGGCCGGACTCACTAACTATGGCTACACCTTC | CASSLAGLTNYGYTF
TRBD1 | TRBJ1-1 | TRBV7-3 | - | TGTGCCAGCAGTTTGGACAGGGTCCGTCCTGAAGCTTTCTTT | CASSLDRVRPEAFF
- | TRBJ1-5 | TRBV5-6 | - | TGTGCCAGCAGCCCCTGGACCTTCCGGTGGACGGCCCAGCATTTT | CASSPWTFRWTAQHF
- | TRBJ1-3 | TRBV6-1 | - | TGTGCCAGCAGTTATTCCTCTGGAAACACCATATATTTT | CASSYSSGNTIYF
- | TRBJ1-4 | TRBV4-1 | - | TGCGCCAGCAGCCCCTCGATCGCAACTAATGAAAAACTGTTTTTT | CASSPSIATNEKLFF
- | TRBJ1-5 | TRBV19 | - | TGTGCCAGTAGTTCAGTGCCGGGGGGCTTTAATCAGCCCCAGCATTTT | CASSSVPGGFNQPQHF
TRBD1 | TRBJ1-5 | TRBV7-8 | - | TGTGCCAGCAGCATGGGACAGGGGGCGAGTCAGCCCCAGCATTTT | CASSMGQGASQPQHF
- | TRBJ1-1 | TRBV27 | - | TGTGCCAGCAGTTCCAGGGGCTCGCGGGTCACTGAAGCTTTCTTT | CASSSRGSRVTEAFF
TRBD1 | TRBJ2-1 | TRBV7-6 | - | TGTGCCAGCAGCTCCGGACAGGGCGCCTACAATGAGCAGTTCTTC | CASSSGQGAYNEQFF
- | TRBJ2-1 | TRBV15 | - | TGTGCCACCAGCAGTATCGGGAAGAGGGATGAGCAGTTCTTC | CATSSIGKRDEQFF
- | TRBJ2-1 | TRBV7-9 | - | TGTGCCAGCAGCCCTGGGAATGAGCAGTTCTTC | CASSPGNEQFF
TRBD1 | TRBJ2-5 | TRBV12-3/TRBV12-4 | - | TGTGCCAGCAACAGGGGGCAGACCCAGTACTTC | CASNRGQTQYF
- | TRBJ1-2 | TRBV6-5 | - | TGTGCCAGCAACCCGAGGGCCGGACTCTATGGCTACACCTTC | CASNPRAGLYGYTF
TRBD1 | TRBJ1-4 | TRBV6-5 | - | TGTGCCAGCAGACGGACGGGACAGGGATCCGAAAAACTGTTTTTT | CASRRTGQGSEKLFF
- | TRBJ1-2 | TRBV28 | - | TGTGCCAGCACTTCCTACCCCGCCCACACCTTC | CASTSYPAHTF
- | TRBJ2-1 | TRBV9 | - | TGTGCCAGCAGCGACACAGGGAGCTCCTACAATGAGCAGTTCTTC | CASSDTGSSYNEQFF
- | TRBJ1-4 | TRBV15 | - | TGTGCCACCAGCAGCCGCCGGGGAGTCAGGCGAAATGAAAAACTGTTTTTT | CATSSRRGVRRNEKLFF
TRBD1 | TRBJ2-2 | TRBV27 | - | TGTGCCAGCAGTTTGGGTCGTACAGGGGGCGATCTCGCGAACACCGGGGAGCTGTTTTTT | CASSLGRTGGDLANTGELFF
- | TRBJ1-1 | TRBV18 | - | TGTGCCAGCTCACCCCCGGGAGCGGCAAATGAAGCTTTCTTT | CASSPPGAANEAFF
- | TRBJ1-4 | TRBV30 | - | TGTGCCTGGAGTCATGGGATTAGGACGGAAAAACTGTTTTTT | CAWSHGIRTEKLFF
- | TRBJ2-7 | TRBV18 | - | TGTGCCAGCTCACCCGCACATGGCGGATCAACCTACGAGCAGTACTTC | CASSPAHGGSTYEQYF
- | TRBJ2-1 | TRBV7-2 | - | TGTGCCAGCAGCTCTATCAGCGGGCCCTACAATGAGCAGTTCTTC | CASSSISGPYNEQFF
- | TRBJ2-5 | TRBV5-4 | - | TGTGCCAGCAGCTTGGGTGGGAGCCTACAAGAGACCCAGTACTTC | CASSLGGSLQETQYF
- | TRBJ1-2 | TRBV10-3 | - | TGTGCCATCAGTGTAGACCGGAGCACGGATGGTGGCTACACCTTC | CAISVDRSTDGGYTF
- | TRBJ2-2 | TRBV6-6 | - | TGTGCCAGCAGAAATAGCGGATACACCGGGGAGCTGTTTTTT | CASRNSGYTGELFF
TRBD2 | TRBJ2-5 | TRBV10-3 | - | TGTGCCATCAGCCAAAGTCCAACGGGACTAGCGGGAACGTACCAAGAGACCCAGTACTTC | CAISQSPTGLAGTYQETQYF
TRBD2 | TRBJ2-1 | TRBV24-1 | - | TGTGCCACCAGTGATCCTACCGGGACTAGCGGCAATGAGCAGTTCTTC | CATSDPTGTSGNEQFF
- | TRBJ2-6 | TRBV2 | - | TGTGCCAGCACGGGTCTTAGCTCTGGGGCCAACGTCCTGACTTTC | CASTGLSSGANVLTF
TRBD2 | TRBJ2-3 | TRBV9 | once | TGTGCCAGCAGCGTAGTCCCGGGAGGACGCACAGATACGCAGTATTTT | CASSVVPGGRTDTQYF
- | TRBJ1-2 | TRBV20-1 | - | TGCAGTGCTAGTACCGCAAACTATGGCTACACCTTC | CSASTANYGYTF
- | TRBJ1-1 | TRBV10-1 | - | TGCGCCAGCAGTGAGTCCCACGGGGCGAACACTGAAGCTTTCTTT | CASSESHGANTEAFF
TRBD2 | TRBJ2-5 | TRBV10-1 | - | TGCGCCAGGAGCAGCGGGAGGGCCGGAGAGACCCAGTACTTC | CARSSGRAGETQYF
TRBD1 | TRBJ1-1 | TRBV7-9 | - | TGTGCCAGCGGGTTAGGACAGGGACTGGATGGAGCTTTCTTT | CASGLGQGLDGAFF
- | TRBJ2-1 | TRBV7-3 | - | TGTGCCAGCAGCGCCCCGGGGGCCTACAATGAGCAGTTCTTC | CASSAPGAYNEQFF
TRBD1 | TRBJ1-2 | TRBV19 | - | TGTGCCAGTACCCTGACAGGGGGCGCCTATGGCTACACCTTC | CASTLTGGAYGYTF
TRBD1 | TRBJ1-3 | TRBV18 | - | TGTGCCAGCTCACGAGGGACAGGGGGCTCTGGAAACACCATATATTTT | CASSRGTGGSGNTIYF
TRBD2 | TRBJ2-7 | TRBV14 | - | TGTGCCAGCAGCCCCCTACTAGCGGGAGCGGGTGAGCAGTACTTC | CASSPLLAGAGEQYF
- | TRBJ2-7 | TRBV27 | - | TGTGCCAGCAGGCGACAGGGAGGCCACGAGCAGTACTTC | CASRRQGGHEQYF
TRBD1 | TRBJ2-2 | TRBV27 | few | TGTGCCAGCAGTCCTTGGACAGGGTCGGCGAACACCGGGGAGCTGTTTTTT | CASSPWTGSANTGELFF
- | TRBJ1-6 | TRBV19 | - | TGTGCCAGTAGTCTAGCCAGCCAAAATTCACCCCTCCACTTT | CASSLASQNSPLHF
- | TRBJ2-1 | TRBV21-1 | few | TGTGCCAGCAGCAAGGGTAGCGGGAGTTTTGATGAGCAGTTCTTC | CASSKGSGSFDEQFF